The rows below give T cell receptor beta chains drawn from one sample of a study of regulatory T cells in long-lasting Graves disease. TCRdb ran MiXCR on the multiplex PCR reads and lists one entry per CDR3 protein. The profile shows about 430,000 distinct CDR3 sequences, around a fifth of them singletons. Sample: peripheral blood mononuclear cells (PBMCs), taken when the disease was refractory, from a patient treated with antithyroid drugs. The receptor set was obtained from a female donor with Graves disease. Each CDR3 is given with its conserved first and last residue. D genes are given only for firm matches. Clone size, where shown, is once, few, many, or a class for clones that have expanded.

D	V	size	J	DNA	CDR3
TRBD1	TRBV12-3/TRBV12-4	.	TRBJ1-2	TGTGCCAGCAGTCTAAAACCCGGGACAGGGGTTTCTTCCTATGGCTACACCTTC	CASSLKPGTGVSSYGYTF
.	TRBV28	many	TRBJ2-5	TGTGCCAGCAGTCTAACCTCGGGACTCCTAAAGACCCAGTACTTC	CASSLTSGLLKTQYF
TRBD1	TRBV28	many	TRBJ2-7	TGTGCCAGCAGCAGTGGACAGGGCTATTCCTACGAGCAGTACTTC	CASSSGQGYSYEQYF
.	TRBV30	many	TRBJ1-1	TGTGCCTGGAGTGTACTCGTAGGGACTGAAGCTTTCTTT	CAWSVLVGTEAFF
.	TRBV28	many	TRBJ1-2	TGTGCCAGCAACAGCGCGGGAAGGTATGGCTACACCTTC	CASNSAGRYGYTF
.	TRBV28	once	TRBJ2-7	TGTGCCAGCAGTTTATTACGCGGGATCTACGAGCAGTACTTC	CASSLLRGIYEQYF
.	TRBV2	many	TRBJ1-2	TGTGCCAGTAGAGGGGTATCCGTCTATGGCTACACCTTC	CASRGVSVYGYTF
.	TRBV12-3/TRBV12-4	.	TRBJ1-2	TGTGCCAGCAGTGAACTCTGGCAGTCTAACTATGGCTACACCTTC	CASSELWQSNYGYTF
.	TRBV12-5	many	TRBJ2-4	TGTGCTAGTGGTTTGACCCGGCGAGGGAAAAACATTCAGTACTTC	CASGLTRRGKNIQYF
.	TRBV7-3	.	TRBJ2-7	TGTGCCAGCAGCTTAGACCCGGGACCCCCCTACGAGCAGTACTTC	CASSLDPGPPYEQYF
TRBD2	TRBV2	many	TRBJ2-1	TGTGCCAGCTTACGACTAGCGGGGGGCTTGGAGCAGTTCTTC	CASLRLAGGLEQFF
.	TRBV2	.	TRBJ1-4	TGTGCCAGCAGGGCAGGGCGTGAAAAACTGTTTTTT	CASRAGREKLFF
TRBD1	TRBV28	.	TRBJ2-3	TGTGCCAGCAGTTTAGGGACAGGGACAACAGATACGCAGTATTTT	CASSLGTGTTDTQYF
.	TRBV19	.	TRBJ2-2	TGTGCCAGTAGTACAACAGGGCTGAGGGCCGGGGAGCTGTTTTTT	CASSTTGLRAGELFF
TRBD2	TRBV20-1	once	TRBJ2-7	TGCAGTGCTAGAGGGACTAGCGGGAGGGTCGGGTACGAGCAGTACTTC	CSARGTSGRVGYEQYF
.	TRBV29-1	many	TRBJ1-1	TGCAGCGTTGCTCAAAGGACCTTGAACACTGAAGCTTTCTTT	CSVAQRTLNTEAFF
.	TRBV28	many	TRBJ1-1	TGTGCCAGCAGTGTCGGAGGTGGGGGGCCCGGGAACACTGAAGCTTTCTTT	CASSVGGGGPGNTEAFF
.	TRBV7-8	.	TRBJ1-3	TGTGCCAGCAGCCCCGGATCCGTATCTGGAAACACCATATATTTT	CASSPGSVSGNTIYF
TRBD1	TRBV5-1	.	TRBJ2-3	TGCGCCAGCAGCGAACAGGGGGCGGAAACAGATACGCAGTATTTT	CASSEQGAETDTQYF
.	TRBV29-1	.	TRBJ1-3	TGCAGCGGACGCCCAGGAGGGGGAAACACCATATATTTT	CSGRPGGGNTIYF
TRBD1	TRBV6-1	.	TRBJ2-1	TGTGCCAGCAGGATCGACAGGGGGCGCGGCAATGAGCAGTTCTTC	CASRIDRGRGNEQFF
.	TRBV7-2	many	TRBJ2-7	TGTGCCAGCAGCTTAGCCGAGGTTAACTACGAGCAGTACTTC	CASSLAEVNYEQYF
.	TRBV7-9	few	TRBJ1-4	TGTGCCAGCAGCCCCGAGGGCGGTCGAGATGAAAAACTGTTTTTT	CASSPEGGRDEKLFF
.	TRBV20-1	few	TRBJ1-1	TGCAGTGCTAGGGTGGACAGAAACACTGAAGCTTTCTTT	CSARVDRNTEAFF
.	TRBV7-2	few	TRBJ1-5	TGTGCCAGCAGCTTAGTCGACAAGAATCAGCCCCAGCATTTT	CASSLVDKNQPQHF
TRBD2	TRBV30	few	TRBJ2-2	TGTGCCTGGAAGCGGGGCACCGGGGAGCTGTTTTTT	CAWKRGTGELFF
.	TRBV12-3/TRBV12-4	many	TRBJ2-4	TGTGCCAGCAGTCCTAGGGTAGGGGGGGCCAAAAACATTCAGTACTTC	CASSPRVGGAKNIQYF
TRBD2	TRBV28	few	TRBJ2-3	TGTGCCAGCAATGGCGGGAGCCTCGATACGCAGTATTTT	CASNGGSLDTQYF
.	TRBV4-2	many	TRBJ2-5	TGTGCCAGCAGCCAATATAGGAAAGAGACCCAGTACTTC	CASSQYRKETQYF
.	TRBV6-5	many	TRBJ2-6	TGTGCCAGCAGTTACTCGAGAAGGTCTAGTACTGGGGCCAACGTCCTGACTTTC	CASSYSRRSSTGANVLTF
.	TRBV28	.	TRBJ1-6	TGTGCCAGCTCGAATGGGGCAGGGCTGAGCTCCTATAATTCACCCCTCCACTTT	CASSNGAGLSSYNSPLHF
TRBD2	TRBV28	.	TRBJ2-3	TGTGCCAGCAGTTTTGAAACCGAGGGGAGCGGGAGGCCCACAGATACGCAGTATTTT	CASSFETEGSGRPTDTQYF
.	TRBV9	few	TRBJ2-7	TGTGCCAGCAGCTTATCCGGGACACAATCCTACGAGCAGTACTTC	CASSLSGTQSYEQYF
TRBD1	TRBV7-9	few	TRBJ2-2	TGTGCCAGCAGCCCCTCGGACAGGGGCACCGGGGAGCTGTTTTTT	CASSPSDRGTGELFF
.	TRBV28	.	TRBJ1-5	TGTGCCAGCAGTTTAACGGGACGCAATCAGCCCCAGCATTTT	CASSLTGRNQPQHF
.	TRBV7-9	many	TRBJ1-1	TGTGCCAGCAGCTCCTCGACATGGGGGTCAAGGAACACTGAAGCTTTCTTT	CASSSSTWGSRNTEAFF
.	TRBV15	.	TRBJ2-7	TGTGCCACCAGCAGAGACGCCTACGAGCAGTACTTC	CATSRDAYEQYF
.	TRBV6-5	.	TRBJ2-1	TGTGCCAGCAGTTACCCCTCTGGCAATGAGCAGTTCTTC	CASSYPSGNEQFF
.	TRBV7-2	.	TRBJ1-5	TGTGCCAGCAGCCGGACAGACGACAATCAGCCCCAGCATTTT	CASSRTDDNQPQHF
.	TRBV2	few	TRBJ2-6	TGTGCCAGCAAAGGAGTCGCAGCTGGGGCCGACGTCCTGACTTTC	CASKGVAAGADVLTF
.	TRBV20-1	few	TRBJ2-5	TGCAGTGCCCCCGCCGGGACACAAGAGACCCAGTACTTC	CSAPAGTQETQYF
.	TRBV15	few	TRBJ2-2	TGTGCCACCAGCACAGGCGAGGCAGGGGCCACCGGGGAGCTGTTTTTT	CATSTGEAGATGELFF
.	TRBV10-3	.	TRBJ1-3	TGTGCCATCAGTGAGTCGAAAGGGGCTTCTGGAAACACCATATATTTT	CAISESKGASGNTIYF